The rows below give T cell receptor beta chains drawn from one sample of a study of T cells in Graves' hyperthyroidism and ophthalmopathy. Using its own MiXCR run on the multiplex PCR reads, TCRdb lists one record per CDR3 protein. In the table there are around 700,000 distinct CDR3 sequences, roughly 20% of which are singletons. The material sequenced was blood. The receptor source for this set is a woman aged 45 to 65 with Graves' hyperthyroidism that later progressed to Graves' ophthalmopathy. The CDR3 runs from the conserved cysteine through the conserved F or W. D genes are given only for firm matches. Clone size is shown for a subset of rows, as once, few, many or a class of expanded clone.

V gene,D gene,J gene,clone size,CDR3 protein
TRBV11-2,-,TRBJ2-1,many,CASSLDQGGSYNEQFF
TRBV27,-,TRBJ1-6,-,CASSLFSTWTSNSPLHF
TRBV10-1,TRBD2,TRBJ2-3,-,CASSAGLAGGLGDTQYF
TRBV3-1,-,TRBJ1-2,-,CASSQEPVNYGYTF
TRBV7-7,-,TRBJ2-2,few,CASSLNSAGELFF
TRBV11-2,TRBD2,TRBJ2-3,many,CASSHGTSSTDTQYF
TRBV3-1,TRBD1,TRBJ1-2,many,CASSPRDRVTNYGYTF
TRBV4-1,-,TRBJ2-3,-,CASSQDPGMSTDTQYF
TRBV19,TRBD1,TRBJ1-5,few,CASSYGQGLGRPQHF
TRBV11-3,-,TRBJ1-1,many,CASSYTSSTEAFF
TRBV2,TRBD1,TRBJ1-6,once,CASRAGTDYNSPLHF
TRBV11-2,TRBD1,TRBJ2-7,many,CASSGTGSYEQYF